The TCR beta chain described here comes from a study of blood T cell repertoires in COVID-19. Study context: Samples representing acute and convalescent COVID-19 were sourced from the United States, Italy and Spain. PBMCs, B-cell-depleted T cells, or T cells were the source of the cDNA or gDNA that made up the material.

During active infection, Seattle patients enrolled and were then monitored through disease. Profiled with immunoSEQ multiplex PCR; TCRdb holds only in-frame clones, not every one. The data show around 190,000 clones, 70% to 90% seen once. Germline CDR1 and CDR2: WNHNN and SYGVQD (reference sequence). V shed 0 bases and J shed 1 base, with 9 bases lying between them. This CDR3 comprises 15 residues. Sequenced input: peripheral blood. The genes are TRBV10-1 and TRBJ2-5; a weak D match, TRBD1 (6 bases). The TCR sequence derives from a man aged 50 or older with COVID-19, enrolled during active disease. CDR3 sequence: CASSESRGIQETQYF. In DNA, the CDR3 is TGCGCCAGCAGTGAGTCGAGGGGGATCCAAGAGACCCAGTACTTC.